This T cell receptor beta chain was captured by sequencing in a study of OX40 agonist ivuxolimab in advanced cancers. Overall study: The diagnoses of dose-escalation patients were hepatocellular carcinoma, melanoma, renal cell or head and neck cancer.

Trimming cost V 3 bases and J 3 bases; bases outside gene matches: 1. Germline V gene data show CDR1 as MDHEN and CDR2 as SYDVKM. The CDR3 consists of 14 residues. Repertoires were generated with immunoSEQ multiplex PCR, while TCRdb's copy carries only in-frame clones and drops some. This sample has under 20,000 clones, with about 90% found just once. The TCR was taken from an adult with an advanced solid tumor such as melanoma, head and neck, liver or kidney cancer. The material sequenced was CD4+ or CD8+ T cells sorted from blood, taken in a trial of the OX40 agonist ivuxolimab. The V and J genes are TRBV28 and TRBJ2-7; the match to TRBD1 covers 11 bases. The chain's CDR3 is CASSFGTGGYEQYF. For the CDR3, the DNA is TGTGCCAGCAGTTTCGGGACAGGGGGCTACGAGCAGTACTTC.